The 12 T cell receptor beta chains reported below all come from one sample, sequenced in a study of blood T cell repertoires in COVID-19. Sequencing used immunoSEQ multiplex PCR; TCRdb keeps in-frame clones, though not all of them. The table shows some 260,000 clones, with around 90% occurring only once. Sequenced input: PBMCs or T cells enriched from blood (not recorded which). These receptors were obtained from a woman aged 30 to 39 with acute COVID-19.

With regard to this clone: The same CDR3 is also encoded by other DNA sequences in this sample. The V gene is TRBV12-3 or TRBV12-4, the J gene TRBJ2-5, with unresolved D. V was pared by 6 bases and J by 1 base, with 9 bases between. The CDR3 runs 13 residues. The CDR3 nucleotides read TGTGCCAGCAGCCTAAGCACCCAAGAGACCCAGTACTTC. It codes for CASSLSTQETQYF.

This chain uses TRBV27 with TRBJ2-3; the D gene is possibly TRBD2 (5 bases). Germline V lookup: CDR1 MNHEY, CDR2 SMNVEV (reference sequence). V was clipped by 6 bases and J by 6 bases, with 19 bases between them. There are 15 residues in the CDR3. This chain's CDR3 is CASRGLWARADTQYF. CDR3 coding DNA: TGTGCCAGCAGGGGGTTGTGGGCGCGGGCGGATACGCAGTATTTT.

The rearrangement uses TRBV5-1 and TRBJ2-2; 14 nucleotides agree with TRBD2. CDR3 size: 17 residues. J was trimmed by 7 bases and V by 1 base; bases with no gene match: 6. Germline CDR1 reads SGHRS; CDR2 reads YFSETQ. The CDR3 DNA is TGCGCCAGCAGCTTGCTGGGACTAGCGGGAGAGAGCGGGGAGCTGTTTTTT. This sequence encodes CASSLLGLAGESGELFF.

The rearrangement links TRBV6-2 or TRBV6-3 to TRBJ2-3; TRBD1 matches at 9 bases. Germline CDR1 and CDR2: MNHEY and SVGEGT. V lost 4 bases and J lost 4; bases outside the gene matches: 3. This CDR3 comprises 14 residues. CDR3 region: CASSSGQGADTQYF. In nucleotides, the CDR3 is TGTGCCAGCAGTTCGGGACAGGGAGCAGATACGCAGTATTTT.

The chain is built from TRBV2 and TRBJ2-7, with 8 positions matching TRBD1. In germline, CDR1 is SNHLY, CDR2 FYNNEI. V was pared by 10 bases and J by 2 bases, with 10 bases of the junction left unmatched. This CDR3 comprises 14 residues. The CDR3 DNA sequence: TGTGCCACCCAACCCGGGGACAGGCCCTACGAGCAGTACTTC. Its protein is CATQPGDRPYEQYF.

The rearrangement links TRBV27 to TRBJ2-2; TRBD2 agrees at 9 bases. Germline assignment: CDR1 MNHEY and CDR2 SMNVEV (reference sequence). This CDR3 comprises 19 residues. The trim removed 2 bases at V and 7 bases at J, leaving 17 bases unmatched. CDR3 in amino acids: CASSLGTASGIAYLGELFF. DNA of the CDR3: TGTGCCAGCAGTTTAGGGACAGCTAGCGGGATCGCCTATCTCGGGGAGCTGTTTTTT.

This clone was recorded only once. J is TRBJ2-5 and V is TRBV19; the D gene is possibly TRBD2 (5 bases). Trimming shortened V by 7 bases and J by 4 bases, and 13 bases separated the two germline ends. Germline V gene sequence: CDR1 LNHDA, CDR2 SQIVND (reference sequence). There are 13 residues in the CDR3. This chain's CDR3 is CASKARGGETQYF. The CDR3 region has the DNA TGTGCCAGTAAAGCACGAGGAGGAGAGACCCAGTACTTC.

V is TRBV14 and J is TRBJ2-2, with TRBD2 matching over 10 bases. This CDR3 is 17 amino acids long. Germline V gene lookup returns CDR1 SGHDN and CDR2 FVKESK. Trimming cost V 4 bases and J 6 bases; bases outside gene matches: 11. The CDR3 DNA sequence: TGTGCCAGCAGCCGGCATTGGGCTAGCGGGAGCTCCGGGGAGCTGTTTTTT. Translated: CASSRHWASGSSGELFF.

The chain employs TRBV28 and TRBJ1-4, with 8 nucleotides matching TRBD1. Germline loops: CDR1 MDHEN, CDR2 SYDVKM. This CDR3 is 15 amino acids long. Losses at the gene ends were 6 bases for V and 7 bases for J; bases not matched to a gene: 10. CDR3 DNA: TGTGCCAGCAGACCGCCAGGGGGCGCGGGTGAAAAACTGTTTTTT. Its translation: CASRPPGGAGEKLFF.

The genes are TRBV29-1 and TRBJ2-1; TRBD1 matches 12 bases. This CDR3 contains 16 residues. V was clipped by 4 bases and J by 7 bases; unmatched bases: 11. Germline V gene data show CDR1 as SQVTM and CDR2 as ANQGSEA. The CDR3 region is CSVVGTGGAPGNEQFF. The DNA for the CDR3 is TGCAGCGTTGTGGGGACAGGGGGCGCCCCGGGGAATGAGCAGTTCTTC.

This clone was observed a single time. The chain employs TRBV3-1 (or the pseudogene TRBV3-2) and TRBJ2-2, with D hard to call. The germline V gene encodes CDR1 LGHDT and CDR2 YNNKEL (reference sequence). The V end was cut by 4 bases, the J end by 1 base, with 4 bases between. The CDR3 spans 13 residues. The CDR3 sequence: CASSPVNTGELFF. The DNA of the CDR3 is TGTGCCAGCAGCCCTGTGAACACCGGGGAGCTGTTTTTT.

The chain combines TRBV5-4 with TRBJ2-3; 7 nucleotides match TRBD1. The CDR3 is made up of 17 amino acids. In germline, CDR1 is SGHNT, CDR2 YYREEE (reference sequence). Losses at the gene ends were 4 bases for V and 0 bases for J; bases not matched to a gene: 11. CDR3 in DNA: TGTGCCAGCAGCGTGAGACAGGGTAGGGTAAGCACAGATACGCAGTATTTT. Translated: CASSVRQGRVSTDTQYF.